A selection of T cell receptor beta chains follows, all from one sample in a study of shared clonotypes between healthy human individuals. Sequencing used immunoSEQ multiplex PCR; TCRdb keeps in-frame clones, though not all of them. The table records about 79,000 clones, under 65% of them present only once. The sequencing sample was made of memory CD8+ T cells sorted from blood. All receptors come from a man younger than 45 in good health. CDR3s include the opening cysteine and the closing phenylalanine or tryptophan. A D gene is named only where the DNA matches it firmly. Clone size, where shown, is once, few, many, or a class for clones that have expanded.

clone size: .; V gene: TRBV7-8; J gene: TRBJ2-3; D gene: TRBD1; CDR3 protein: CASSFWDRASTDTQYF; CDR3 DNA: TGTGCCAGCAGCTTCTGGGACAGGGCCTCCACAGATACGCAGTATTTT
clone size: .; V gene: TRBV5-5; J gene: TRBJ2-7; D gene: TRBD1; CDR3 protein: CASSSGPGQSSYEQYF; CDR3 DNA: TGTGCCAGCAGCTCGGGGCCGGGACAGAGCTCCTACGAGCAGTACTTC
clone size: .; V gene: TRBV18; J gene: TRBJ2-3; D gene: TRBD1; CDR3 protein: CASSPGQGGITDTQYF; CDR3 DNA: TGTGCCAGCTCACCCGGACAGGGTGGCATCACAGATACGCAGTATTTT
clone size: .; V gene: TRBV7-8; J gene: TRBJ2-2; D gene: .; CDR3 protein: CASSLSGNTGELFF; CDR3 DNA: TGTGCCAGCAGCCTCAGCGGGAACACCGGGGAGCTGTTTTTT
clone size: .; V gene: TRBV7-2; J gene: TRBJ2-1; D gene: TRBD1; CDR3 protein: CASSLDRADNEQFF; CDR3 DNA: TGTGCCAGCAGCTTGGACAGGGCGGACAATGAGCAGTTCTTC
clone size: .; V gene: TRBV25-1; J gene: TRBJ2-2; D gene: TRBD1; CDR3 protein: CASRDSWELFF; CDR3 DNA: TGTGCCAGCCGGGACAGTTGGGAGCTGTTTTTT
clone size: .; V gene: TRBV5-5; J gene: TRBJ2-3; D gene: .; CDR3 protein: CASRLMLGSLDTQYF; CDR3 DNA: TGTGCCAGCAGGTTGATGTTAGGGAGCCTTGATACGCAGTATTTT
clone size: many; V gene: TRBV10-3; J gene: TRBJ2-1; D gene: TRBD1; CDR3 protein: CAIDRGENNEQFF; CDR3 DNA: TGTGCCATCGACAGGGGGGAAAACAATGAGCAGTTCTTC
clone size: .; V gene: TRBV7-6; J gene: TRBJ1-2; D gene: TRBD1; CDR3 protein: CASSLDRGKDGYTF; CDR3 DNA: TGTGCCAGCAGCCTGGACAGGGGGAAAGACGGCTACACCTTC
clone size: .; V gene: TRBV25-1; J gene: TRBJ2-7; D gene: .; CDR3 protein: CASMGGMGQAYEQYF; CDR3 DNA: TGTGCCAGCATGGGGGGGATGGGACAGGCCTACGAGCAGTACTTC
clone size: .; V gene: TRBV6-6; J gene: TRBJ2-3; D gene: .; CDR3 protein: CASSSSYLTDTQYF; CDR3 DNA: .
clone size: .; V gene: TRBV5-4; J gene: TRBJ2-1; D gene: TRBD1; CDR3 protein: CASSFSDRGNEQFF; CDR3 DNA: TGTGCCAGCAGCTTCTCTGACAGGGGCAATGAGCAGTTCTTC
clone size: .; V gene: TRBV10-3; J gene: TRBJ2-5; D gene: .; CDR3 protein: CAISDLGSLETQYF; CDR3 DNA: TGTGCCATCAGTGACCTAGGCAGTTTAGAGACCCAGTACTTC
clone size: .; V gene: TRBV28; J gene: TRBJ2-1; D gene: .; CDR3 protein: CASSSHSHEQFF; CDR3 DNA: TGTGCCAGCAGTTCTCATAGTCATGAGCAGTTCTTC
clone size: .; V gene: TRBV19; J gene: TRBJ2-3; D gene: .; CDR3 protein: CASSIAKFAGAHTDTQYF; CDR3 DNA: TGTGCCAGTAGTATAGCTAAGTTTGCAGGGGCGCACACAGATACGCAGTATTTT
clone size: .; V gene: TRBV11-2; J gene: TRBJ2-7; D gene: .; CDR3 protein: CASSARGIDEQYF; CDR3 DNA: TGTGCCAGCAGCGCTCGGGGAATTGACGAGCAGTACTTC
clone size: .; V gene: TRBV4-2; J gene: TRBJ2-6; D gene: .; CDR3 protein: CASSQDPGTGANVLTF; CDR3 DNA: TGTGCCAGCAGCCAAGATCCAGGGACTGGGGCCAACGTCCTGACTTTC
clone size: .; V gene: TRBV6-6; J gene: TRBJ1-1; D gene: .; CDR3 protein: CASSYSGGAEAFF; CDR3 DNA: TGTGCCAGCAGTTACTCCGGGGGAGCTGAAGCTTTCTTT